What follows is one T cell receptor (beta chain) and its context. The antigen is not known. The sample originates from a study of cytomegalovirus exposure and HLA in healthy donors. Study-wide points: With later analysis, a missense DCLRE1C variant became linked to TCR beta V- and J-gene trimming. Reports indicate that TCR beta sequences accurately predicted the HLA-A and HLA-B alleles of most subjects. According to an earlier analysis, most TCR beta V segments yielded productive rearrangements about 90% or about 30% of the time. A further, later analysis showed that HLA-associated TCR beta chains (compared with equally common others) were more clonally expanded.

This CDR3 contains 14 residues. Germline trimming cut 4 bases from V and 4 bases from J; bases unmatched to any gene: 7. Germline assignment: CDR1 SGHRS and CDR2 YFSETQ. 60 Vbeta and 13 Jbeta primers were used in PCR. Only in-frame clones appear in the TCRdb table, and some are missing; sequencing was by immunoSEQ multiplex PCR. The sample holds 150,000 to 200,000 clones; 79% are singletons and the top ten take about 2.2%. This TCR came from a man aged 35 to 55 in good health and CMV-seronegative. The V call is TRBV5-1, the J call TRBJ2-7; 8 bases match TRBD2. The sequencing sample was made of PBMCs. CDR3 protein: CASSRETSEYEQYF. The CDR3 DNA is TGCGCCAGCAGCAGGGAGACTAGCGAATACGAGCAGTACTTC.